The 3 T cell receptor beta chains in this list originate from one sample, sequenced in a study of T-cell reconstitution after alpha-beta-depleted transplantation in children. It was with unique molecular identifiers that the TCRbeta library was prepared. TCRdb passed the PCR reads through MiXCR, listing each CDR3 protein once. The table has about 540,000 distinct CDR3 sequences, approximately 20% seen once. Sequenced here: PBMCs from the stem cell graft donor, sampled from the stem cell graft. These TCRs come from a human donor who donated a stem cell graft to a child with acute lymphoblastic leukemia.

V and J are TRBV7-3 and TRBJ2-1, with 7 bases that match TRBD2. Germline V CDR1 and CDR2: SGHTA, FQGTGA. The CDR3 is 13 residues long. J gave up 7 bases and V 7 bases, and 7 bases lay outside the gene matches. In DNA, the CDR3 is TGTGCCAGCACCGCCGGGGGGTGGAATGAGCAGTTCTTC. It is translated as CASTAGGWNEQFF. The entire variable domain, with the rest obtained from reference TRBV7-3 and TRBJ2-1, is as follows: GAGVSQTPSNKVTEKGKYVELRCDPISGHTALYWYRQSLGQGPEFLIYFQGTGAADDSGLPNDRFFAVRPEGSVSTLKIQRTERGDSAVYLCASTAGGWNEQFFGPGTRLTVL.

The rearrangement joins TRBV7-8 to TRBJ1-3, with D unclear. V shed 4 bases and J shed 3 bases, with 25 bases lying between them. The CDR3 consists of 19 residues. The germline V gene encodes CDR1 SGHVS and CDR2 FQNEAQ. CDR3 in amino acids: CASSSSPNEVTIRGNTIYF. CDR3 DNA: TGTGCCAGCAGCTCCAGCCCGAATGAGGTGACTATACGTGGAAACACCATATATTTT.

This clonotype was counted between two and nine times. The gene calls are TRBV5-5 and TRBJ2-1; unclear D gene. This CDR3 comprises 14 residues. V was pared by 2 bases and J by 10 bases, with 16 bases between. Looked up from germline, CDR1 is SGHKS and CDR2 is YYEKEE (reference sequence). The CDR3 DNA reads as TGTGCCAGCAGCTTAGGGAACGGACCCGGGGAGCAGTTCTTC. It encodes CASSLGNGPGEQFF.